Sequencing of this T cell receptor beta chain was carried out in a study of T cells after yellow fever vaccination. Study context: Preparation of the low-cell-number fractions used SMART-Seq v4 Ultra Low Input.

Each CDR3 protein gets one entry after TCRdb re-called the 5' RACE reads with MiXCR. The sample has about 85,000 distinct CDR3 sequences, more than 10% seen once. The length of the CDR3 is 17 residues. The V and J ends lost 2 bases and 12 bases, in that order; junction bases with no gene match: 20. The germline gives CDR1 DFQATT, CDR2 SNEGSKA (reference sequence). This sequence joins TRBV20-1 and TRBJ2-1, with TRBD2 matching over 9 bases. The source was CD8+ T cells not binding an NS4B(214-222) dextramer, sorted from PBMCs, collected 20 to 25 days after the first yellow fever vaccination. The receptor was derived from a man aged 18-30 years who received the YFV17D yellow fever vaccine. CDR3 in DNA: TGCAGTGCTAGATCCCACCCCACGAGCGGGGGGTCCATTAGGCAGTTCTTC. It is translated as CSARSHPTSGGSIRQFF.